The 29 T cell receptor beta chains listed next were all sequenced from one sample in a study of blood T cells in healthy people across ages. Next came a second PCR, run for about 7 to 12 cycles, which used a sample-barcoded 5' primer along with a J-beta primer mix. TCRdb passed the 5' RACE reads through MiXCR, listing each CDR3 protein once. Among 1.5 million to 2 million distinct CDR3 sequences listed, about two fifths were seen once. Specimen: blood. Source of these receptors: a human donor in good health.

This clonotype was detected only a few times. The V gene is TRBV4-3, the J gene TRBJ2-4; 8 bases are a match to TRBD1. CDR1 is LGHNA and CDR2 is YSLEER in the germline V gene. This CDR3 spans 17 amino acids. The trim removed 1 base at V and 2 bases at J, leaving 7 bases unmatched. The CDR3 loop is CASSQVGQGATKNIQYF. The CDR3 DNA is TGCGCCAGCAGCCAAGTAGGCCAGGGGGCGACCAAAAACATTCAGTACTTC.

V is TRBV4-1 and J is TRBJ1-6; D is ambiguous. This CDR3 is built from 17 residues. Looked up from germline, CDR1 is MGHRA and CDR2 is YSYEKL. Trimming took 1 base from V and 6 from J, leaving 16 bases between them. The CDR3 DNA reads as TGCGCCAGCAGCCAAGCGGAGTGTAGGATATGTAATTCACCCCTCCACTTT. As protein: CASSQAECRICNSPLHF.

This clonotype appeared a few times. The gene calls are TRBV12-3 or TRBV12-4 and TRBJ2-1, with 11 bases aligning to TRBD2. J gave up 4 bases and V 6 bases, and 14 bases lay outside the gene matches. The CDR3 loop spans 18 amino acids. The CDR3 sequence is CASSRLAGHPTNYNEQFF. The CDR3 DNA sequence: TGTGCCAGCAGCCGACTAGCGGGGCATCCGACAAATTACAATGAGCAGTTCTTC.

Notes on this clonotype: This clone may be a read error of a much larger clone one base away. CDR3 region: CASSFFITDTQYF. The DNA of the CDR3 is TGTGCCAGCAGCTTTTTCATCACAGATACGCAGTATTTT. This sequence joins TRBV7-3 and TRBJ2-3, with D hard to call. The CDR3 length is 13 residues. The germline V gene has CDR1 SGHTA and CDR2 FQGTGA. Trimming took 3 bases from V and 2 from J, leaving 6 bases between them.

The J gene is TRBJ2-3, the V gene TRBV9; D ambiguous. CDR3 length: 12 residues. Trimming took off 0 bases at V and 9 bases at J, with 8 bases between the two ends. Per the germline V gene, CDR1 is SGDLS and CDR2 is YYNGEE. The CDR3 DNA reads as TGTGCCAGCAGCGTAGTTGCCGGCACGCAGTATTTT. This encodes CASSVVAGTQYF.

The chain couples TRBV15 to TRBJ1-1, with a weak D call TRBD1 (6 bases). The CDR3 spans 15 residues. Trimming left V 0 bases short and J 3 bases short, with 11 bases between. Germline V gene data show CDR1 as LNHNV and CDR2 as YYDKDF (reference sequence). CDR3 sequence: CATSRDWDTDTEAFF. In nucleotides, the CDR3 is TGTGCCACCAGCAGAGACTGGGACACAGACACTGAAGCTTTCTTT.

Here the CDR3 reads CASNGPSRDTEAFF. The CDR3 bases are TGTGCCAGCAATGGACCCTCTAGGGACACTGAAGCTTTCTTT. V gene TRBV6-2 or TRBV6-3 combines with J gene TRBJ1-1; D gene uncertain. The CDR3 has 14 amino acids. The V end lost 7 bases, the J end lost 3 bases, and 15 bases lay between the germline ends. The germline CDR1 and CDR2 sequences are MNHEY and SVGEGT.

The chain has TRBV3-1 and TRBJ1-5; TRBD1 is a possible D gene (6 bases). The CDR3 contains 12 residues. V was trimmed by 8 bases and J by 7 bases, leaving 12 bases between them. Germline V gives CDR1 LGHDT, CDR2 YNNKEL (reference sequence). CDR3 sequence: CASGRGEQPQHF. Here the CDR3 DNA reads TGTGCCAGCGGTAGGGGGGAACAGCCCCAGCATTTT.

This chain links TRBV5-1 with TRBJ1-2, with D possibly matching TRBD1 (5 bases). Germline loops: CDR1 SGHRS, CDR2 YFSETQ. This CDR3 is built from 15 residues. The V end was cut by 0 bases, the J end by 6 bases, with 15 bases between. In DNA, the CDR3 is TGCGCCAGCAGCTTGGGACCGTGGACAACAAATGGCTACACCTTC. Its protein is CASSLGPWTTNGYTF. The whole variable domain, remainder taken from reference TRBV5-1 and TRBJ1-2, is KAGVTQTPRYLIKTRGQQVTLSCSPISGHRSVSWYQQTPGQGLQFLFEYFSETQRNKGNFPGRFSGRQFSNSRSEMNVSTLELGDSALYLCASSLGPWTTNGYTFGSGTRLTVV.

This clonotype showed up just a few times. The chain has TRBV28 and TRBJ2-4; 8 bases are shared with TRBD1. The germline V gene encodes CDR1 MDHEN and CDR2 SYDVKM. The CDR3 length is 12 residues. V dropped 4 bases and J dropped 14; count of bases not matched to a gene: 7. The CDR3 DNA reads TGTGCCAGCAGTTCAACAGACAGGGGAGAGTACTTC. This sequence encodes CASSSTDRGEYF. Combining the CDR3 with reference TRBV28 and TRBJ2-4 gives the whole variable domain DVKVTQSSRYLVKRTGEKVFLECVQDMDHENMFWYRQDPGLGLRLIYFSYDVKMKEKGDIPEGYSVSREKKERFSLILESASTNQTSMYLCASSSTDRGEYFGAGTRLSVL.

Note on this clonotype: A junction end diverges from the germline sequence, so it may reflect a read error. The chain is built from TRBV4-1 and TRBJ1-2, with a tentative D call TRBD1 (5 bases). Germline V gene data show CDR1 as MGHRA and CDR2 as YSYEKL. The CDR3 length is 17 residues. The CDR3 nucleotides read TGCGCCAGCGGCCACCACGCCCTCCAGGGCACCAACTATGGCTACACCTTC. The encoded protein is CASGHHALQGTNYGYTF.

The genes are TRBV6-5 and TRBJ1-1; possible D gene TRBD1, 6 bases. The germline V gene has CDR1 MNHEY and CDR2 SVGAGI. The germline V and J ends were trimmed by 0 bases and 5 bases, with 13 bases remaining between them. This CDR3 has 15 amino acids. The CDR3 DNA reads TGTGCCAGCAGTTACTCGTACAGGGCTTTAACTGAAGCTTTCTTT. Translated, it gives CASSYSYRALTEAFF.

This clonotype showed up just a few times. This rearrangement joins TRBV13 to TRBJ2-5; D possibly uses TRBD1 or TRBD2 (6 bases each). The CDR3 is made up of 15 amino acids. Germline V gene sequence: CDR1 PRHDT, CDR2 FYEKMQ (reference sequence). With 3 bases removed from V and 1 base from J, the gap between germline ends came to 12 bases. In DNA, the CDR3 is TGTGCCAGCAGCTTCGAGGGGGGCTTCCAAGAGACCCAGTACTTC. It yields the protein CASSFEGGFQETQYF.

This clonotype was found many times. V usage is TRBV4-3 and J usage is TRBJ2-7, with 10 bases that match TRBD2. This CDR3 is 16 amino acids long. Germline V gives CDR1 LGHNA, CDR2 YSLEER. The J segment lost 4 bases and the V segment lost 0 bases, leaving 6 bases of the junction unmatched. DNA of the CDR3: TGCGCCAGCAGCCAAGATCTTAGCGGGGGGTTATACGAGCAGTACTTC. Residues: CASSQDLSGGLYEQYF.

The CDR3 reads CASSIGLAGGPSETQYF. CDR3 sequence (DNA): TGTGCCAGTAGTATTGGACTAGCGGGGGGGCCCAGCGAGACCCAGTACTTC. This rearrangement joins TRBV19 to TRBJ2-5, with 15 bases identical to TRBD2. The CDR3 consists of 17 residues. Trimming removed 3 bases from V and 5 bases from J; junction bases left unmatched: 7. Germline V gives CDR1 LNHDA, CDR2 SQIVND (reference sequence).

The V call is TRBV24-1, the J call TRBJ2-1; D unresolved. CDR1 KGHDR and CDR2 SFDVKD come from the germline V gene. CDR3 length equals 12 residues. The V end lost 3 bases, the J end lost 10 bases, and 9 bases lay between the germline ends. The CDR3 DNA reads TGTGCCACCAGTGATCCGACCCTGGAGCAGTTCTTC. It codes for CATSDPTLEQFF.

Points on this clonotype: An end of the junction differs from the germline gene, which may be a read error. This chain connects TRBV9 to TRBJ1-1; D ambiguous. Germline V gives CDR1 SGDLS, CDR2 YYNGEE. The CDR3 loop spans 17 amino acids. CDR3 nucleotide sequence: TGTGCCTGCAGCGACCCGAGCCCCCAGAGCCCGAACACTGAAGCTTTCTTT. Its translation is CACSDPSPQSPNTEAFF.

The CDR3 loop is CASSYPGRGSYEQYF. In nucleotides, the CDR3 is TGTGCCAGCAGTTACCCTGGGAGGGGTTCCTACGAGCAGTACTTC. The gene calls are TRBV6-6 and TRBJ2-7, with 7 bases that match TRBD2. CDR3 length equals 15 residues. From germline, CDR1 is MNHNY and CDR2 SVGAGI (reference sequence). Unmatched junction bases numbered 5, after V lost 2 bases and J lost 1 base.

This clonotype was detected only a few times. This chain joins TRBV28 and TRBJ2-7; D might be TRBD2 (7 bases). Germline CDR1 reads MDHEN; CDR2 reads SYDVKM. V was clipped by 6 bases and J by 2 bases, with 17 bases between them. The CDR3 runs to 15 residues. CDR3 sequence (DNA): TGTGCCAGCAGCCTAGGGGGGGTGATGGCCTACGAGCAGTACTTC. Its protein is CASSLGGVMAYEQYF.

This clonotype was observed a handful of times. This sequence joins TRBV12-3 or TRBV12-4 and TRBJ1-2, with D hard to call. CDR3 length equals 15 residues. V was clipped by 1 base and J by 4 bases, with 13 bases between them. CDR3 DNA: TGTGCCAGCAGTTTAGATCACCGGCCTAGCTATGGCTACACCTTC. Translated: CASSLDHRPSYGYTF.

The V and J genes are TRBV9 and TRBJ1-2; D gene ambiguous. The CDR3 is 14 amino acids. Germline CDR1 and CDR2: SGDLS and YYNGEE. The V end lost 3 bases, the J end lost 3 bases, and 12 bases lay between the germline ends. The CDR3: CASSGEGHHYGYTF. In DNA form, the CDR3 reads TGTGCCAGCAGCGGAGAGGGCCACCACTATGGCTACACCTTC.

For this clonotype: The junction and the germline gene differ at one end; a read error may be behind it. V usage is TRBV10-3 and J usage is TRBJ1-2, with TRBD1 identical over 8 bases. CDR3 length: 15 residues. Per the germline V gene, CDR1 is ENHRY and CDR2 is SYGVKD. The CDR3 reads CVISDGWQGAHGYTF. For the CDR3, the DNA is TGTGTCATCAGTGACGGCTGGCAGGGGGCGCATGGCTACACCTTC.

The chain carries TRBV9 and TRBJ2-4, with a possible D match to TRBD2 (5 bases). CDR3 length: 14 residues. The V end was cut by 3 bases, the J end by 13 bases, with 20 bases between. CDR1 is SGDLS, CDR2 YYNGEE, per germline. The CDR3 DNA reads as TGTGCCAGCAGCGCTGGCCATATGCGTGGGGAGCAGTACTTC. It yields the protein CASSAGHMRGEQYF. The whole variable domain, filled in from reference TRBV9 and TRBJ2-4, reads DSGVTQTPKHLITATGQRVTLRCSPRSGDLSVYWYQQSLDQGLQFLIQYYNGEERAKGNILERFSAQQFPDLHSELNLSSLELGDSALYFCASSAGHMRGEQYFGAGTRLSVL.

The DNA of the CDR3 is TGCAGTGCTAGAGATTTGGGCCCCTTTACGGCCAAAAACATTCAGTACTTC. It yields the protein CSARDLGPFTAKNIQYF. The gene calls are TRBV20-1 and TRBJ2-4; D is undetermined. Deletions cut 0 bases from V and 1 base from J, with 16 bases between. This CDR3 spans 17 amino acids. The germline V gene has CDR1 DFQATT and CDR2 SNEGSKA (reference sequence).

This clonotype was detected ten times or more. V is TRBV4-3 and J is TRBJ2-4; TRBD2 is a possible D gene (6 bases). CDR1 LGHNA and CDR2 YSLEER come from the germline V gene. This CDR3 region has 15 residues. Trimming took 6 bases from V and 6 from J, leaving 18 bases between them. The CDR3 sequence is CASSTTGGLANIQYF. The DNA of the CDR3 is TGCGCCAGCAGTACCACCGGGGGACTTGCAAACATTCAGTACTTC.

This clonotype occurred a few times. CDR3 loop: CATSGNLRGREETQYF. In DNA, the CDR3 is TGTGCCACCAGTGGTAACCTCAGGGGGCGCGAAGAGACCCAGTACTTC. V is TRBV24-1 and J is TRBJ2-5; 8 nucleotides align to TRBD1. This CDR3 is built from 16 residues. CDR1 is KGHDR, CDR2 SFDVKD, per germline. V was pared by 5 bases and J by 3 bases, with 10 bases of the junction left unmatched.

Remarks on this clonotype: Mismatch with germline at one junction end may stem from a read error. This sequence joins TRBV9 and TRBJ2-7, with 7 bases identical to TRBD1. CDR1 SGDLS and CDR2 YYNGEE come from the germline V gene. The CDR3 runs 14 residues. The CDR3 DNA is TGTGCCAGCAGCGTCATGGGACAGTCCTACGAGCGGTACTTC. Its protein is CASSVMGQSYERYF. Supplemented by reference TRBV9 and TRBJ2-7, the full variable domain reads DSGVTQTPKHLITATGQRVTLRCSPRSGDLSVYWYQQSLDQGLQFLIQYYNGEERAKGNILERFSAQQFPDLHSELNLSSLELGDSALYFCASSVMGQSYERYFGPGTRLTVT.

This clonotype was counted a few times. V is TRBV9 and J is TRBJ1-6; 11 bases agree with TRBD1. The CDR3 sequence is 15 residues long. The J segment lost 8 bases and the V segment lost 3 bases, leaving 4 bases of the junction unmatched. Per germline, CDR1 SGDLS and CDR2 YYNGEE. CDR3: CASSGGQGAYSPLHF. DNA for the CDR3: TGTGCCAGCAGCGGTGGACAGGGGGCATATTCACCCCTCCACTTT.

Only a few counts were recorded for this clonotype. The V and J genes are TRBV29-1 and TRBJ2-1; 8 bases fit TRBD2. This CDR3 spans 13 amino acids. The germline V gene encodes CDR1 SQVTM and CDR2 ANQGSEA. The ends lost 4 bases at V and 3 bases at J; junction bases unmatched: 2. The chain's CDR3 is CSVVLAVYNEQFF. CDR3 nucleotide sequence: TGCAGCGTTGTACTAGCGGTCTACAATGAGCAGTTCTTC.